This T cell receptor (beta chain) came from a study of blood T cell repertoires in COVID-19 (dated by TCRdb to between 2020 and 2021). Some background on the complete study: Samples from collaborators originated in the United States, Italy and Spain and spanned both the acute and convalescent phases of COVID-19. The samples were drawn from two sources: the first 160 participants of the ongoing ImmuneRACE study, and 1,000 to 1,500 subjects contributed by 6 global collaborators. The repertoires were released in a freely available public database intended as a resource for research on the immune response to SARS-CoV-2. Where available, HLA class I and class II types were taken from metadata supplied by the sample provider and were not determined by assay-based typing. Sample metadata almost always included a de-identified subject ID, COVID-19 status, age in years and sex. The prospective study material was composed of cDNA or gDNA derived from T cells, B-cell-depleted T cells, or PBMCs. The dataset comprised deeply sampled blood TCRbeta repertoires from subjects exposed to, actively infected with, or recovered from COVID-19.

The paper as a whole reports these results and caveats: The quantity of clinical and demographic metadata differed by source and by participant and was supplied without curation.

The immunoSEQ Assay, a bias-controlled multiplex PCR, was used to amplify TCRbeta CDR3 regions from genomic DNA. The source study handled its data this way. The number of nucleated cells in each sample was estimated from the amplification of reference gene primers within the assay. Sequence reads were collapsed and filtered to measure the absolute abundance of every unique TCRbeta CDR3 rearrangement. Productive Simpson clonality was computed per sample as the square root of Simpson's diversity index over productive rearrangements. In TCRdb, the immuneACCESS table is reduced to in-frame sequences with V and J assigned. These tables do not hold every clone; where another copy was compared, an unresolved V gene accounts for under half, and the others remain unexplained. V, J and clone size were drawn from that table, and D and trimming were deduced from the DNA. This sample gives more than 95,000 clones in total; around 80% of them show up just once. Of the sample, about 6% is held by the ten largest clones.

Notes on this clone: Its binding antigen is unknown. No base quality information exists; no much larger clone differs at one position.

Per the germline V gene, SNHLY is the CDR1 and FYNNEI is the CDR2. At the junction V is shortened by 4 bases and J by 5 bases; bases outside the gene matches: 9. From cysteine to phenylalanine, the CDR3 is 16 amino acids long. The DNA shown is the 48-base CDR3, in frame from base 1. Collaborating institutions collected whole blood in K2EDTA tubes following their own protocols. For TCRbeta analysis, collaborators shipped samples in one of three forms: frozen whole blood, isolated PBMCs, or DNA extracted from either of those sample types. This clonotype was sampled from a man aged 80 or over with active or convalescent COVID-19. The sequenced material came from peripheral blood. The receptor chain draws on TRBV2 and TRBJ2-2, with 8 junctional bases fitting TRBD1. The CDR3 has the sequence CASSAGQADPTGELFF. The nucleotide sequence is given as TGTGCCAGCAGTGCGGGACAGGCGGACCCAACCGGGGAGCTGTTTTTT. The CDR3 plus the reference TRBV2 and TRBJ2-2 genes for the other parts give the full variable domain: EPEVTQTPSHQVTQMGQEVILRCVPISNHLYFYWYRQILGQKVEFLVSFYNNEISEKSEIFDDQFSVERPDGSNFTLKIRSTKLEDSAMYFCASSAGQADPTGELFFGEGSRLTVL.